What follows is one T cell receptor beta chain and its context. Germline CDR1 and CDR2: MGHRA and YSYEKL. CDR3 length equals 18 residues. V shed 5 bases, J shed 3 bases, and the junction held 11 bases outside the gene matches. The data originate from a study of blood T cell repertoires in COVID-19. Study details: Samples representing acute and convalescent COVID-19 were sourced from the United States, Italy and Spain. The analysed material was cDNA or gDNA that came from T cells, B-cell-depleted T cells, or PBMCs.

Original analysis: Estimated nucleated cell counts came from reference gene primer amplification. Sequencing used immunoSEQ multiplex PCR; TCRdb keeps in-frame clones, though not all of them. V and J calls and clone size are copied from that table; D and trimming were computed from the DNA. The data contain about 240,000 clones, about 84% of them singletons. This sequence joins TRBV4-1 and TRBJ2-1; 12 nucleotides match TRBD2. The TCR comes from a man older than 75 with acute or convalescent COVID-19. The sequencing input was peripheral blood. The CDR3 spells CASSKRTSGVTYYNEQFF. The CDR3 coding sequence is TGCGCCAGCAGCAAACGGACTAGCGGGGTTACGTACTACAATGAGCAGTTCTTC.